The TCR beta chain described here comes from a study of blood T cell repertoires in COVID-19. The CDR3 totals 13 residues. Trimming cost V 2 bases and J 3 bases, with 7 bases left between them. Germline lookup yields CDR1 KGHSH and CDR2 LQKENI. Measured with immunoSEQ multiplex PCR; TCRdb has only the in-frame clones, and not every one. Counted here are about 180,000 clones, more than 75% occurring once; the ten biggest clones make up over 7.5%. The sample taken for sequencing was PBMCs or T cells enriched from blood (not recorded which). The clonotype was recovered from a woman younger than 45 who had recovered from COVID-19. V gene TRBV18 combines with J gene TRBJ1-2; tentatively, D is TRBD1 (5 bases). The CDR3 here is CASSPKGYYGYTF. CDR3 bases: TGTGCCAGCTCACCAAAGGGGTACTATGGCTACACCTTC.